These 14 T cell receptor beta chains came from one sample sequenced in a study of blood T cell repertoires in COVID-19. The protocol was immunoSEQ multiplex PCR, while the TCRdb copy is restricted to in-frame clones and leaves out a portion. Here the sample spans roughly 200,000 clones, about 85% being singletons. Source material: peripheral blood. The origin of the receptors is a woman of 80 years or more with acute or convalescent COVID-19.

V is TRBV11-3 and J is TRBJ2-6, with 7 nucleotides matching TRBD2. The CDR3 totals 16 residues. CDR1 and CDR2 from the germline V gene are SGHNT and YENEEA. V trimming: 2 bases; J trimming: 1 base; junction bases outside the gene matches: 2. The CDR3 nucleotides are TGTGCCAGCAGCTTACATAGCGGGTCTGGGGCCAACGTCCTGACTTTC. Amino acids: CASSLHSGSGANVLTF.

The chain links TRBV10-3 to TRBJ1-6; maybe TRBD1 (5 bases). The CDR3 is made up of 14 amino acids. The V gene lost 3 bases and the J gene lost 7 bases, with 10 bases spanning the gap. Germline V gene data show CDR1 as ENHRY and CDR2 as SYGVKD. The CDR3 sequence: CAISEGVRNSPLHF. In DNA form, the CDR3 reads TGTGCCATCAGTGAAGGGGTGAGGAATTCACCCCTCCACTTT.

The chain uses TRBV2 and TRBJ1-6, with 10 bases that match TRBD1. Germline V gene data show CDR1 as SNHLY and CDR2 as FYNNEI. The trim removed 6 bases at V and 5 bases at J, leaving 1 base unmatched. This CDR3 comprises 14 residues. CDR3 bases: TGTGCCAGCAGAGGACAGGGGGATAATTCACCCCTCCACTTT. Its translation: CASRGQGDNSPLHF.

This sequence joins TRBV3-1 (or the pseudogene TRBV3-2) and TRBJ1-1; D call uncertain. The V and J ends lost 7 bases and 1 base respectively, with 13 bases between them. This CDR3 has 14 amino acids. Germline CDR1 LGHDT, CDR2 YNNKEL (reference sequence). The CDR3 reads CASTSLSRNTEAFF. The DNA of the CDR3 is TGTGCCAGCACCTCCCTTAGCAGGAACACTGAAGCTTTCTTT.

The J gene is TRBJ1-1, the V gene TRBV4-1; D is ambiguous. Trimming took 5 bases from V and 2 from J, leaving 12 bases between them. Germline V gene lookup returns CDR1 MGHRA and CDR2 YSYEKL. CDR3 size: 14 residues. CDR3 coding DNA: TGCGCCAGCAGCTCAAGGTTAGCCAACACTGAAGCTTTCTTT. It translates to CASSSRLANTEAFF.

This chain connects TRBV27 to TRBJ2-2, with TRBD2 matching over 7 bases. The germline V gene encodes CDR1 MNHEY and CDR2 SMNVEV (reference sequence). The CDR3 is made up of 16 amino acids. With 1 base clipped from V and 1 base from J, the junction kept 3 bases outside the gene matches. The CDR3 reads CASSLYPSGNTGELFF. In DNA form, the CDR3 reads TGTGCCAGCAGTTTATACCCTAGCGGGAACACCGGGGAGCTGTTTTTT.

J is TRBJ2-7 and V is TRBV7-9; 7 bases are a match to TRBD1. The V gene's germline CDR1 is SEHNR and CDR2 FQNEAQ (reference sequence). CDR3 size: 13 residues. The junction had 11 bases not matched to a gene; V was cut back by 5 bases and J by 10 bases. CDR3 nucleotides: TGTGCCAGCAGCCGAGCCACAACAGGGGCCCAGTACTTC. Protein: CASSRATTGAQYF.

This chain uses TRBV29-1 with TRBJ2-3; TRBD1 is a possible D gene (6 bases). Germline V gene lookup returns CDR1 SQVTM and CDR2 ANQGSEA. Trimming took off 6 bases at V and 1 base at J, with 14 bases between the two ends. The CDR3 has 14 residues. CDR3 loop: CSVGAGLGTDTQYF. The CDR3 DNA sequence: TGCAGCGTGGGGGCTGGTTTAGGCACAGATACGCAGTATTTT.

This clone has just one count. The chain is built from TRBV19 and TRBJ1-2, with 12 bases aligning to TRBD1. The V gene's germline CDR1 is LNHDA and CDR2 SQIVND (reference sequence). The CDR3 covers 14 residues. The junction had 4 bases not matched to a gene; V was cut back by 3 bases and J by 8 bases. This CDR3 is CASSIGGTGGGYTF. In DNA form, the CDR3 reads TGTGCCAGTAGTATCGGGGGGACAGGGGGCGGCTACACCTTC.

The chain couples TRBV3-1 (or the pseudogene TRBV3-2) to TRBJ2-1; D unclear. Germline V gives CDR1 LGHDT, CDR2 YNNKEL (reference sequence). V lost 2 bases and J lost 7, with 3 bases in between. The CDR3 length is 11 residues. Written as DNA, the CDR3 is TGTGCCAGCAGCCAAATAAATGAGCAGTTCTTC. This encodes CASSQINEQFF.

In nucleotides, the CDR3 is TGTGCCAGCAGCTTAGCTGACTCTGGCTACACCTTC. This translates into CASSLADSGYTF. The V gene is TRBV7-2, the J gene TRBJ1-2; D gene ambiguous. The CDR3 loop spans 12 amino acids. V was pared by 0 bases and J by 7 bases, with 6 bases between. Germline values: CDR1 SGHTA, CDR2 FQGNSA.

Written as DNA, the CDR3 is TGTGCCAGCAGTTTAAACGGCAAAAACATTCAGTACTTC. The encoded protein is CASSLNGKNIQYF. The chain recombines TRBV12-3 or TRBV12-4 with TRBJ2-4; D is unresolved. Trimming removed 2 bases at V and 3 bases at J, with 5 bases between. The CDR3 extends over 13 amino acids.

This rearrangement joins TRBV7-9 to TRBJ1-1; D unclear. Germline loops: CDR1 SEHNR, CDR2 FQNEAQ (reference sequence). The CDR3 is 14 residues long. The V gene lost 1 base and the J gene lost 2 bases, with 8 bases spanning the gap. The CDR3 reads CASSLVGTNTEAFF. In DNA, the CDR3 is TGTGCCAGCAGCTTAGTTGGTACAAACACTGAAGCTTTCTTT.

This chain links TRBV24-1 with TRBJ2-1; 8 positions agree with TRBD2. The V and J ends lost 4 bases and 1 base, in that order; junction bases with no gene match: 2. The germline CDR1 and CDR2 sequences are KGHDR and SFDVKD. The length of the CDR3 is 15 residues. CDR3 nucleotides: TGTGCCACCAGTGACCGGGGGGGATCCTACAATGAGCAGTTCTTC. This codes for CATSDRGGSYNEQFF.